The clone carrying this T cell receptor (beta chain) occurred many times. Its antigen is as yet unknown. A lack of ophthalmopathy progression within 18 months defined stable Graves' hyperthyroidism. Patients aged 18 to 65 with hyperthyroidism were newly diagnosed, with duration under 2 months. CDR1 and CDR2 (germline): SGDLS, YYNGEE. The trim removed 0 bases at V and 7 bases at J, leaving 8 bases unmatched. CDR3 size: 16 residues. This record comes from a study of T cells in Graves' hyperthyroidism and ophthalmopathy. Findings of the study overall: Blood also contained most expanded thyroid clonotypes above 0.001. Ophthalmopathy was separated from stable hyperthyroidism by a 13 V-J model.

The TCR beta CDR3 regions underwent amplification using RNA transcripts as the source. TCR CDR3 regions were first amplified by RT-PCR with HTBI primers. A single record per CDR3 protein comes from TCRdb applying MiXCR to the multiplex PCR reads. The data show roughly 570,000 distinct CDR3 sequences, more than 45% seen once. The chain uses TRBV9 and TRBJ2-2; 8 bases align to TRBD2. The TCR sequence derives from a woman under 30 with Graves' hyperthyroidism. The material sequenced was peripheral blood or thyroid tissue (not recorded which). The DNA for the CDR3 is TGTGCCAGCAGCGTAGGAGGGACTAGAGTCGGCGGGGAGCTGTTTTTT. Its translation is CASSVGGTRVGGELFF.